The T cell receptor beta chain under discussion was sequenced for a study of blood T cells in healthy people across ages. The study's findings and limits: The diversity estimates, figures obtained from one million T cells, were considered underestimates.

As regards this clonotype: What it binds is unknown.

A minimum of 6 million PBMCs was isolated per sample. A J-beta primer mix and a sample-barcoded 5' primer were used in a second PCR of roughly 6 to 12 cycles. Via MiXCR, TCRdb re-called the 5' RACE reads, giving one row per CDR3 protein. The sample has 850,000 or so distinct CDR3 sequences; around 28% are singletons. CDR1 and CDR2 from the germline V gene are SGHTA and FQGNSA. The CDR3 spans 16 residues. Trimming took off 3 bases at V and 1 base at J, with 14 bases between the two ends. Material: blood. This chain connects TRBV7-2 to TRBJ2-3; D may be TRBD1 (5 bases). This TCR derives from a woman at least 80 years old in good health. This CDR3 reads CASSFLDPGRTDTQYF. The CDR3 coding sequence is TGTGCCAGCAGCTTCTTGGATCCAGGGCGCACAGATACGCAGTATTTT.